Each of the 23 T cell receptor beta chains below was sequenced from the same sample in a study of patients and donors after allogeneic stem cell transplantation. TCRdb passed the RT-PCR reads through MiXCR, listing each CDR3 protein once. This sample has roughly 180,000 distinct CDR3 sequences, with around two fifths found just once. Source material: blood, either unsorted or a sorted T cell fraction (not recorded which). The receptors come from a human donor who was either an allogeneic HSCT recipient or a stem cell or donor lymphocyte infusion donor (not recorded which). It is not recorded whose cells these are; they may come from a transplant donor.

Here the CDR3 DNA reads TGTGCCACCAGCAGAGAGGACAGACCGTCGGCCGGGGAGCTGTTTTTT. Its protein product is CATSREDRPSAGELFF. The chain employs TRBV15 and TRBJ2-2; a weak D match, TRBD1 (6 bases). V was cut by 0 bases and J by 6 bases, with 14 bases left in between. Germline CDR1 LNHNV, CDR2 YYDKDF (reference sequence). The CDR3 has 16 residues. Full variable domain (missing parts from reference TRBV15 and TRBJ2-2): DAMVIQNPRYQVTQFGKPVTLSCSQTLNHNVMYWYQQKSSQAPKLLFHYYDKDFNNEADTPDNFQSRRPNTSFCFLDIRSPGLGDTAMYLCATSREDRPSAGELFFGEGSRLTVL.

The chain is built from TRBV29-1 and TRBJ1-2; D may be TRBD1 (5 bases). The CDR3 is 13 residues long. Trimming left V 2 bases short and J 8 bases short, with 15 bases between. Germline CDR1 and CDR2: SQVTM and ANQGSEA. CDR3 sequence reads: CSVESGFEEGYTF. CDR3 DNA sequence: TGCAGCGTTGAATCAGGGTTTGAGGAGGGCTACACCTTC.

This sequence joins TRBV9 and TRBJ2-3; D perhaps matches TRBD1 (5 bases). The germline V gene has CDR1 SGDLS and CDR2 YYNGEE. This CDR3 contains 16 residues. The V end lost 0 bases, the J end lost 0 bases, and 11 bases lay between the germline ends. The DNA for the CDR3 is TGTGCCAGCAGCGTAGAAGGGGCAGCTAGCACAGATACGCAGTATTTT. It specifies CASSVEGAASTDTQYF.

This clonotype was seen more than once but under ten times. This chain connects TRBV5-1 to TRBJ1-1; a possible D gene is TRBD1 (5 bases). From germline, CDR1 is SGHRS and CDR2 YFSETQ. V shed 2 bases and J shed 4 bases, with 12 bases lying between them. This CDR3 is built from 14 residues. The chain's CDR3 is CASSFSGISTEAFF. DNA for the CDR3: TGCGCCAGCAGCTTTTCAGGGATCAGCACTGAAGCTTTCTTT.

The table lists this clonotype with a few counts. V is TRBV6-5 and J is TRBJ1-2; no reliable D call. Per the germline V gene, CDR1 is MNHEY and CDR2 is SVGAGI. CDR3 size: 14 residues. Deletions cut 6 bases from V and 4 bases from J, with 15 bases between. Here the CDR3 DNA reads TGTGCCAGCAGGCCCCCCCGGGAGGGCTATGGCTACACCTTC. Translating gives CASRPPREGYGYTF.

CDR3 protein: CASSFSASGANVLTF. The CDR3 DNA follows: TGTGCCAGCAGTTTCAGTGCGTCTGGGGCCAACGTCCTGACTTTC. The chain employs TRBV6-6 and TRBJ2-6; D not resolved. The germline V gene encodes CDR1 MNHNY and CDR2 SVGAGI (reference sequence). Deletions cut 4 bases from V and 1 base from J, with 8 bases between. This CDR3 spans 15 amino acids.

The chain combines TRBV5-5 with TRBJ2-4; 9 nucleotides line up with TRBD1. There are 14 residues in the CDR3. V dropped 4 bases and J dropped 8; count of bases not matched to a gene: 7. In germline, CDR1 is SGHKS, CDR2 YYEKEE (reference sequence). CDR3 loop: CASSVDRGGDIQYF. The CDR3 nucleotides read TGTGCCAGCAGCGTGGACAGGGGAGGGGACATTCAGTACTTC.

This clonotype was recorded a few times. J is TRBJ2-1 and V is TRBV3-1; no clear D gene. Deletions cut 0 bases from V and 0 bases from J, with 9 bases between. The germline V gene encodes CDR1 LGHDT and CDR2 YNNKEL (reference sequence). The CDR3 totals 16 residues. DNA of the CDR3: TGTGCCAGCAGCCAAGAAGATTTGAGCTCCTACAATGAGCAGTTCTTC. Its translation is CASSQEDLSSYNEQFF.

This rearrangement joins TRBV4-1 to TRBJ2-1, with TRBD2 matching 7 bases. Germline V CDR1 and CDR2: MGHRA, YSYEKL. CDR3 length: 17 amino acids. V was pared by 1 base and J by 2 bases, with 8 bases of the junction left unmatched. This CDR3 reads CASSQGGLGGTYNEQFF. CDR3 DNA sequence: TGCGCCAGCAGCCAAGGCGGACTAGGAGGCACCTACAATGAGCAGTTCTTC.

The table lists this clonotype with a few counts. The rearrangement links TRBV12-3 or TRBV12-4 to TRBJ2-7; D remains unclear. This CDR3 region has 14 residues. The V end was cut by 5 bases, the J end by 7 bases, with 18 bases between. CDR3 in amino acids: CASSGRVQTEEQYF. The CDR3 bases are TGTGCCAGCAGTGGTAGGGTACAGACTGAAGAGCAGTACTTC.

V usage is TRBV3-1 and J usage is TRBJ2-1, with D possibly being TRBD2 (6 bases). Germline V gene lookup returns CDR1 LGHDT and CDR2 YNNKEL (reference sequence). V was trimmed by 1 base and J by 6 bases, leaving 16 bases between them. The CDR3 is made up of 16 amino acids. The CDR3 loop is CASSQGRDFGRNEQFF. DNA of the CDR3: TGTGCCAGCAGCCAAGGGCGGGACTTCGGTCGCAATGAGCAGTTCTTC.

The chain joins TRBV27 to TRBJ2-7; 8 nucleotides match TRBD2. Germline assignment: CDR1 MNHEY and CDR2 SMNVEV (reference sequence). The junction had 6 bases not matched to a gene; V was cut back by 3 bases and J by 5 bases. CDR3 length: 14 amino acids. CDR3 region: CASSFAGGLDEQYF. The CDR3 DNA reads as TGTGCCAGCAGTTTCGCGGGAGGCCTTGACGAGCAGTACTTC.

V gene TRBV12-3 or TRBV12-4 combines with J gene TRBJ1-1; TRBD1 matches 8 bases. The length of the CDR3 is 14 residues. V was pared by 3 bases and J by 7 bases, with 7 bases of the junction left unmatched. The CDR3 nucleotides are TGTGCCAGCAGTTTCGGGACAGGTCCAGATGAAGCTTTCTTT. This gives the protein CASSFGTGPDEAFF.

This clonotype was recorded only once. The chain has TRBV7-3 and TRBJ2-1; no firm D call. The germline V gene encodes CDR1 SGHTA and CDR2 FQGTGA. The CDR3 covers 15 residues. V lost 3 bases and J lost 2, with 11 bases in between. The CDR3 here is CASSLAAPPYNEQFF. The CDR3 region has the DNA TGTGCCAGCAGCTTGGCAGCGCCCCCCTACAATGAGCAGTTCTTC. The variable domain in full, with the rest retrieved from reference TRBV7-3 and TRBJ2-1, is GAGVSQTPSNKVTEKGKYVELRCDPISGHTALYWYRQSLGQGPEFLIYFQGTGAADDSGLPNDRFFAVRPEGSVSTLKIQRTERGDSAVYLCASSLAAPPYNEQFFGPGTRLTVL.

The chain recombines TRBV4-1 with TRBJ2-2; the match to TRBD2 covers 7 bases. The CDR3 loop spans 19 amino acids. Losses at the gene ends were 5 bases for V and 1 base for J; bases not matched to a gene: 16. Germline V CDR1 and CDR2: MGHRA, YSYEKL. The CDR3 DNA follows: TGCGCCAGCAGCTCACATCCTCGTGCAGGGAGGGTGAACACCGGGGAGCTGTTTTTT. Translation gives CASSSHPRAGRVNTGELFF.

The chain carries TRBV7-6 and TRBJ1-2; 10 bases match TRBD1. The CDR3 runs to 18 residues. Germline V gives CDR1 SGHVS, CDR2 FNYEAQ. V lost 0 bases to trimming and J lost 4 bases; unmatched junction nucleotides: 11. CDR3 amino acids: CASSLARRDRGRGYGYTF. CDR3 in DNA: TGTGCCAGCAGCTTAGCCCGACGGGACAGGGGTAGAGGCTATGGCTACACCTTC.

This chain uses TRBV6-5 with TRBJ2-2; D might be TRBD2 (5 bases). This CDR3 contains 12 residues. Germline CDR1 reads MNHEY; CDR2 reads SVGAGI. The V end was cut by 6 bases, the J end by 7 bases, with 9 bases between. In DNA form, the CDR3 reads TGTGCCAGCAGATTCGAGGGCGGGGAGCTGTTTTTT. It yields the protein CASRFEGGELFF.

This chain uses TRBV3-1 with TRBJ1-3; D possibly corresponds to TRBD1 (6 bases). The germline V gene has CDR1 LGHDT and CDR2 YNNKEL (reference sequence). This CDR3 region has 16 residues. The germline V and J ends were trimmed by 4 bases and 7 bases, with 20 bases remaining between them. The CDR3: CASSPLSGGAINTIYF. The CDR3 coding sequence is TGTGCCAGCAGCCCCCTATCCGGGGGCGCAATTAACACCATATATTTT.

This rearrangement joins TRBV29-1 to TRBJ1-1; D unclear. V lost 5 bases, J lost 0 bases, and 10 bases lay in between. The CDR3 consists of 13 residues. The V gene's germline CDR1 is SQVTM and CDR2 ANQGSEA. In DNA form, the CDR3 reads TGCAGCGTTACCGGGGTGGTGAACACTGAAGCTTTCTTT. Translated, it gives CSVTGVVNTEAFF.

The chain recombines TRBV11-1 with TRBJ2-3; 12 bases map to TRBD2. CDR1 and CDR2 from the germline V gene are SGHAT and FQDESV (reference sequence). J was trimmed by 1 base and V by 4 bases; bases with no gene match: 12. The CDR3 extends over 19 amino acids. CDR3 loop: CASSWPRTSGAGGTDTQYF. CDR3 coding DNA: TGTGCCAGCAGCTGGCCCCGGACTAGCGGGGCCGGGGGCACAGATACGCAGTATTTT. Complete variable domain (other parts from reference TRBV11-1 and TRBJ2-3): EAEVAQSPRYKITEKSQAVAFWCDPISGHATLYWYRQILGQGPELLVQFQDESVVDDSQLPKDRFSAERLKGVDSTLKIQPAELGDSAMYLCASSWPRTSGAGGTDTQYFGPGTRLTVL.

J is TRBJ2-4 and V is TRBV15; TRBD1 aligns across 7 bases. V gave up 0 bases and J gave up 0 bases; unmatched junction bases: 5. The CDR3 totals 17 residues. Looked up from germline, CDR1 is LNHNV and CDR2 is YYDKDF (reference sequence). The CDR3 DNA reads TGTGCCACCAGCAGAGATATGGGACAGCTAGCCAAAAACATTCAGTACTTC. The encoded protein is CATSRDMGQLAKNIQYF.

The chain joins TRBV9 to TRBJ2-7; no reliable D call. Germline values: CDR1 SGDLS, CDR2 YYNGEE. V lost 3 bases to trimming and J lost 0 bases, with 7 bases between them. The CDR3 is made up of 13 amino acids. The CDR3 reads CASSGAASYEQYF. In DNA, the CDR3 is TGTGCCAGCAGCGGGGCGGCCTCCTACGAGCAGTACTTC.

Only a few counts were recorded for this clonotype. V is TRBV27 and J is TRBJ2-6, with D unresolved. The V gene's germline CDR1 is MNHEY and CDR2 SMNVEV (reference sequence). The CDR3 covers 14 residues. V lost 6 bases, J lost 1 base, and 7 bases lay in between. This CDR3 is CASRPLSGANVLTF. For the CDR3, the DNA is TGTGCCAGCAGGCCATTATCTGGGGCCAACGTCCTGACTTTC.